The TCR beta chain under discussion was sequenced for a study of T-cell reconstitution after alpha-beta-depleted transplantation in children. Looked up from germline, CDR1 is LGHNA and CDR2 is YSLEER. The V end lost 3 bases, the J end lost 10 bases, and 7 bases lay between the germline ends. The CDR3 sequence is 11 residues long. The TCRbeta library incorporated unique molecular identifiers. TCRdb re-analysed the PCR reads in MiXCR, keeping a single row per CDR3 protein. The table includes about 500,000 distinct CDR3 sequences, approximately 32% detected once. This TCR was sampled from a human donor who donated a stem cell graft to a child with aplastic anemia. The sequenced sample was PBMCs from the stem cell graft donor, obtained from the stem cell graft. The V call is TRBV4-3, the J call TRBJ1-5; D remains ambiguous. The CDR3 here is CASSHRPPQHF. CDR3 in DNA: TGCGCCAGCAGCCATAGGCCCCCCCAGCATTTT.